Listed here are 18 T cell receptor beta chains from one sample, sequenced in a study of T cells in Graves' hyperthyroidism and ophthalmopathy. TCR beta CDR3 regions were amplified from RNA. A first-round RT-PCR of the TCR CDR3 used the HTBI primer set. TCRdb independently ran MiXCR on the multiplex PCR reads; one entry per CDR3 protein. The profile shows about 770,000 distinct CDR3 sequences, about 17% of them singletons. Sequenced: blood. The receptors were sampled from a woman in her forties or fifties with Graves' hyperthyroidism that later progressed to Graves' ophthalmopathy.

This clonotype came up a few times. The genes are TRBV5-1 and TRBJ1-2; a weak D match, TRBD1 (6 bases). The CDR3 extends over 15 amino acids. V lost 5 bases to trimming and J lost 2 bases, with 16 bases between them. CDR1 and CDR2 from the germline V gene are SGHRS and YFSETQ. CDR3 nucleotides: TGCGCCAGCAGACCCGGGACAAGGGGGAACTATGGCTACACCTTC. Translated: CASRPGTRGNYGYTF.

A few counts support this clonotype. The CDR3 DNA reads TGTGCCAGTAAATCGGTGAGGCAGGTTGTAGCCACTGAAGCTTTCTTT. It translates to CASKSVRQVVATEAFF. J is TRBJ1-1 and V is TRBV19; no definite D call. Trimming cost V 7 bases and J 4 bases, with 22 bases left between them. The CDR3 runs 16 residues. From germline, CDR1 is LNHDA and CDR2 SQIVND (reference sequence). Full variable domain (rest looked up from reference TRBV19 and TRBJ1-1): DGGITQSPKYLFRKEGQNVTLSCEQNLNHDAMYWYRQDPGQGLRLIYYSQIVNDFQKGDIAEGYSVSREKKESFPLTVTSAQKNPTAFYLCASKSVRQVVATEAFFGQGTRLTVV.

This clonotype was seen ten or more times. The chain recombines TRBV30 with TRBJ2-5; D perhaps matches TRBD1 (6 bases). Trimming removed 3 bases at V and 1 base at J, with 15 bases between. The CDR3 has 15 residues. Germline CDR1 reads GTSNPN; CDR2 reads SVGIG (reference sequence). DNA for the CDR3: TGTGCCTGGAGCACACGGACAGCCTCCCAAGAGACCCAGTACTTC. Translating it yields CAWSTRTASQETQYF.

This chain joins TRBV19 and TRBJ1-4, with D possibly matching TRBD1 (6 bases). This CDR3 comprises 13 residues. The V end was cut by 7 bases, the J end by 10 bases, with 16 bases between. Germline loops: CDR1 LNHDA, CDR2 SQIVND (reference sequence). The CDR3 bases are TGTGCCAGTAACCCCGGGACACCGGGAAAACTGTTTTTT. Residues: CASNPGTPGKLFF. The variable domain in full, with the rest retrieved from reference TRBV19 and TRBJ1-4, is DGGITQSPKYLFRKEGQNVTLSCEQNLNHDAMYWYRQDPGQGLRLIYYSQIVNDFQKGDIAEGYSVSREKKESFPLTVTSAQKNPTAFYLCASNPGTPGKLFFGSGTQLSVL.

This clonotype was seen a handful of times. The CDR3 bases are TGTGCCAGCAGCTCACTACGGGACTACGAGCAGTTCTTC. It translates to CASSSLRDYEQFF. This rearrangement joins TRBV7-6 to TRBJ2-1; 7 bases line up with TRBD2. The germline V gene encodes CDR1 SGHVS and CDR2 FNYEAQ. V was pared by 4 bases and J by 10 bases, with 7 bases of the junction left unmatched. CDR3 length: 13 residues.

This clonotype was detected many times. The chain couples TRBV12-3 or TRBV12-4 to TRBJ2-1, with 8 bases matching TRBD2. This CDR3 is built from 16 residues. The J segment lost 4 bases and the V segment lost 3 bases, leaving 8 bases of the junction unmatched. DNA for the CDR3: TGTGCCAGCAGTTTGGACCCTAGCGGGCCATACAATGAGCAGTTCTTC. This gives the protein CASSLDPSGPYNEQFF.

This clonotype turned up a few times. Just one base apart from a much larger clone, this may be a read error. This sequence joins TRBV29-1 and TRBJ2-7; the D gene is possibly TRBD1 (6 bases). Trimming cost V 5 bases and J 0 bases, with 14 bases left between them. Germline V gives CDR1 SQVTM, CDR2 ANQGSEA. CDR3 length: 14 amino acids. The CDR3 DNA sequence: TGCAGCGTTTCCGGCAGGGGTTCCTCCTACGAGCAGTACTTC. Amino acid sequence: CSVSGRGSSYEQYF.

This clonotype has a handful of counts. V and J are TRBV6-1 and TRBJ1-4; 8 bases map to TRBD1. J was trimmed by 8 bases and V by 6 bases; bases with no gene match: 8. This CDR3 comprises 14 residues. CDR1 is MNHNS, CDR2 SASEGT, per germline. CDR3: CASRTDRGHEKLFF. CDR3 coding DNA: TGTGCCAGCAGGACAGACAGGGGACACGAAAAACTGTTTTTT.

This clonotype was seen a handful of times. V is TRBV6-2 or TRBV6-3 and J is TRBJ1-1; a weak D match, TRBD1 (5 bases). Germline CDR1 is MNHEY and CDR2 is SVGEGT. This CDR3 is built from 13 residues. The V and J ends lost 8 bases and 2 bases respectively, with 12 bases between them. CDR3 DNA: TGTGCCAGCGGGGGGGTCAGTAACACTGAAGCTTTCTTT. This encodes CASGGVSNTEAFF.

The chain combines TRBV20-1 with TRBJ2-1; 10 bases align to TRBD1. The germline gives CDR1 DFQATT, CDR2 SNEGSKA (reference sequence). This CDR3 has 15 amino acids. Losses at the gene ends were 5 bases for V and 4 bases for J; bases not matched to a gene: 8. Written as DNA, the CDR3 is TGCAGTGCTGAGACAGGGGGCGCGGAATACAATGAGCAGTTCTTC. Translated, it gives CSAETGGAEYNEQFF.

This clonotype was observed at least ten times. This chain joins TRBV24-1 and TRBJ2-3, with 8 bases lining up with TRBD2. V dropped 5 bases and J dropped 2; count of bases not matched to a gene: 8. CDR1 is KGHDR, CDR2 SFDVKD, per germline. There are 16 residues in the CDR3. The CDR3 coding sequence is TGTGCCACCAGTGGCCTTAGCGGGGACCTCACAGATACGCAGTATTTT. Amino acid sequence: CATSGLSGDLTDTQYF.

There are many counts of this clonotype. The chain has TRBV20-1 and TRBJ2-3, with a weak D call TRBD2 (5 bases). CDR1 and CDR2 (germline): DFQATT, SNEGSKA (reference sequence). This CDR3 contains 14 residues. V lost 3 bases and J lost 2, with 12 bases in between. CDR3 coding DNA: TGCAGTGCTAGCGGGGTGCCCCTCACAGATACGCAGTATTTT. Translated, it gives CSASGVPLTDTQYF.

The J gene is TRBJ1-1, the V gene TRBV11-2; the D gene is possibly TRBD1 (6 bases). The V gene lost 6 bases and the J gene lost 2 bases, with 19 bases spanning the gap. The CDR3 is made up of 16 amino acids. CDR1 and CDR2 (germline): SGHAT, FQNNGV. This CDR3 reads CASSPIGQIINTEAFF. CDR3 in DNA: TGTGCCAGCAGTCCAATAGGACAGATAATTAACACTGAAGCTTTCTTT.

There are many counts of this clonotype. The chain has TRBV5-1 and TRBJ2-3; possibly TRBD1 or TRBD2 for D (5 bases each). V was pared by 4 bases and J by 0 bases, with 18 bases between. The CDR3 loop spans 17 amino acids. The germline V gene encodes CDR1 SGHRS and CDR2 YFSETQ. The CDR3 nucleotides read TGCGCCAGCAGCGTTGACGGGACCGCTATTAGCACAGATACGCAGTATTTT. Its protein is CASSVDGTAISTDTQYF.

This clonotype came up a few times. The CDR3 coding sequence is TGTGCCAGCAGCGTAGGGCCGGACAGGCCTAATTCACCCCTCCACTTT. Its protein product is CASSVGPDRPNSPLHF. The chain carries TRBV7-8 and TRBJ1-6; 7 bases agree with TRBD1. The CDR3 runs to 16 residues. V dropped 5 bases and J dropped 6; count of bases not matched to a gene: 10. Germline V gene sequence: CDR1 SGHVS, CDR2 FQNEAQ.

This clonotype was detected many times. The chain links TRBV7-8 to TRBJ2-1; tentative D call: TRBD1 (5 bases). Germline CDR1 SGHVS, CDR2 FQNEAQ. The CDR3 totals 15 residues. Between the trimmed V and J ends, which lost 2 bases and 4 bases, there was a span of 12 bases. The chain's CDR3 is CASSLIDRIYNEQFF. The DNA for the CDR3 is TGTGCCAGCAGCTTAATAGACAGAATATACAATGAGCAGTTCTTC.

The V gene is TRBV7-2, the J gene TRBJ2-7; maybe TRBD2 (6 bases). Germline V lookup: CDR1 SGHTA, CDR2 FQGNSA. Trimming cost V 4 bases and J 5 bases, with 9 bases left between them. This CDR3 comprises 12 residues. CDR3 region: CASSSWGDEQYF. The CDR3 DNA sequence: TGTGCCAGCAGCTCCTGGGGGGACGAGCAGTACTTC.

This clonotype was found a few times. The chain is built from TRBV10-1 and TRBJ2-5, with D perhaps matching TRBD2 (6 bases). The V and J ends lost 5 bases and 5 bases respectively, with 12 bases between them. CDR1 is WNHNN, CDR2 SYGVQD, per germline (reference sequence). The CDR3 runs 13 residues. As DNA, the CDR3 is TGCGCCAGCAGTCGACTAGGAACGGAGACCCAGTACTTC. It is translated as CASSRLGTETQYF.